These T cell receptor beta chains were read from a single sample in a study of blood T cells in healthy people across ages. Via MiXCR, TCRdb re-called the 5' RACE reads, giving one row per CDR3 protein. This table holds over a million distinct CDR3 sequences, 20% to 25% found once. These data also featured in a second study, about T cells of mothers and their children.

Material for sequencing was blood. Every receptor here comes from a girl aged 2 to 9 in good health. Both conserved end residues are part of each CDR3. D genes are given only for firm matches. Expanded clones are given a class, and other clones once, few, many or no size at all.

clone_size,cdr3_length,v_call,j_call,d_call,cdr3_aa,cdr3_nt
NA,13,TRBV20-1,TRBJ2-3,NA,CSIFQGATDTQYF,TGCAGTATCTTTCAGGGCGCGACAGATACGCAGTATTTT
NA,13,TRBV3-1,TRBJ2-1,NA,CASSQAPLHEQFF,TGTGCCAGCAGCCAGGCCCCATTACATGAGCAGTTCTTC
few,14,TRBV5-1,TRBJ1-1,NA,CASSLDSVWSEAFF,TGCGCCAGCAGCTTGGATTCAGTGTGGAGTGAAGCTTTCTTT
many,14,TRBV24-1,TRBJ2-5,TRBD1,CATRGQKGDETQYF,TGTGCCACCAGGGGACAGAAGGGGGATGAGACCCAGTACTTC
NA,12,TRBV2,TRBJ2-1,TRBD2,CAITSGTNEQFF,TGTGCCATCACTAGCGGAACAAATGAGCAGTTCTTC
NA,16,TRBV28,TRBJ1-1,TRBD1,CASSLMFGQAYTEAFF,TGTGCCAGCAGTTTGATGTTTGGACAGGCCTACACTGAAGCTTTCTTT
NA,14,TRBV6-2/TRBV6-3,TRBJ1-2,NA,CASSPPAVAYGYTF,TGTGCCAGCAGCCCACCGGCCGTCGCTTATGGCTACACCTTC
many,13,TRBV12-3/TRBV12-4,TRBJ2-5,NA,CASGSMMMETQYF,TGTGCCAGCGGATCGATGATGATGGAGACCCAGTACTTC
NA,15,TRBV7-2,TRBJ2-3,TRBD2,CASNSGGHSTDTQYF,TGTGCCAGTAATAGCGGGGGCCATAGCACAGATACGCAGTATTTT
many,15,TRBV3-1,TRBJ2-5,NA,CASSQDGTGTETQYF,TGTGCCAGCAGCCAAGATGGCACAGGGACGGAGACCCAGTACTTC
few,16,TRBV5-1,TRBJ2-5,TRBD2,CASSPGTSGEVETQYF,TGCGCCAGCAGCCCGGGGACTAGCGGGGAGGTGGAGACCCAGTACTTC
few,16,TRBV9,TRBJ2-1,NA,CASSVDGRIAYNEQFF,TGTGCCAGCAGCGTAGACGGAAGGATCGCCTACAATGAGCAGTTCTTC
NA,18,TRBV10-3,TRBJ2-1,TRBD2,CATAGTSGSWLPDNEQFF,TGTGCCACTGCAGGGACTAGCGGGAGTTGGCTCCCAGACAATGAGCAGTTCTTC
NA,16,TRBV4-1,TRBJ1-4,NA,CASSPWEGLLNEKLFF,TGCGCCAGCAGCCCTTGGGAGGGTCTTCTTAATGAAAAACTGTTTTTT
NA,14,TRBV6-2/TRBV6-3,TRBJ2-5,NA,CASSLGWGPETQYF,TGTGCCAGCAGTTTGGGGTGGGGCCCCGAGACCCAGTACTTC
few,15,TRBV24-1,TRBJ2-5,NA,CATSDIKGGAETQYF,TGTGCCACCAGTGACATCAAAGGTGGGGCGGAGACCCAGTACTTC
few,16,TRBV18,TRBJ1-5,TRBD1,CASSKESGQGNQPQHF,TGTGCCAGCTCGAAAGAGTCGGGACAGGGGAATCAGCCCCAGCATTTT
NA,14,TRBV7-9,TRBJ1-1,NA,CASSLQTGNTEAFF,TGTGCCAGCAGCTTGCAGACAGGCAACACTGAAGCTTTCTTT
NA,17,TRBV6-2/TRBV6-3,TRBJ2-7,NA,CASIYADQTDTYYEQYF,TGTGCCAGCATCTACGCAGACCAGACGGATACATACTACGAGCAGTACTTC
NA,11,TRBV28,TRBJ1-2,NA,CASSSDRWYTF,TGTGCCAGCAGTTCCGACAGGTGGTACACCTTC